The clone carrying this T cell receptor (beta chain) was seen only a few times. Its target is not known. Primers: 60 Vbeta forward and 13 Jbeta reverse. TCRdb's table, derived via immunoSEQ multiplex PCR, lists solely in-frame clones and lacks some. The table has 80,000 to 100,000 clones, around 75% seen once; the top ten hold approximately 10%. This record comes from a study of cytomegalovirus exposure and HLA in healthy donors. Study-level information: Out of 150 million to 200 million T cells, an earlier analysis found roughly 100 million unique TCR beta sequences in total. Unique TCRs from HLA-typed donors, some 85 million of them, were held in an early data release.

Germline V CDR1 and CDR2: SGHDT, YYEEEE. The junction had 2 bases not matched to a gene; V was cut back by 3 bases and J by 0 bases. The CDR3 totals 15 residues. Study-wide findings and caveats: The authors enumerated 150 to 200 TCR beta chains as linked to cytomegalovirus.

The chain is built from TRBV5-6 and TRBJ1-1; 10 positions agree with TRBD1. This TCR was sampled from a man aged 18-30 years in good health and CMV-seropositive. The source material was PBMCs. The CDR3 protein is CASSSGTGVNTEAFF. The CDR3 nucleotides read TGTGCCAGCAGCTCCGGGACAGGGGTGAACACTGAAGCTTTCTTT.